This T cell receptor beta chain derives from a study of cytomegalovirus exposure and HLA in healthy donors (dated by TCRdb to about 2017). About the study as a whole: According to an earlier analysis of several hundred of the donors, roughly 180 million T cells yielded some 110 million unique TCR beta sequences and about 280 Gb of sequence data. An earlier analysis of fewer than 700 of the donors applied high-throughput TCR beta sequencing to assess whether each TCR beta V gene segment acted as functional or pseudogenic. Of the roughly 410 genotyped donors, 70% to 90% were placed in the genetic ancestry cluster associated with self-reported Caucasian donors. The T cell repertoires of 666 subjects were profiled by immunosequencing and related to cytomegalovirus serostatus. A later genetic analysis used genome-wide SNP genotypes for 398 of the 666 donors, treating that subset as a discovery cohort. Along with the approximately 600-subject first cohort, a separate validation cohort of over a hundred different subjects was used. Class I and class II HLA loci were covered by the typing at four-digit resolution. An early release that covered about 600 HLA-typed donors contained about 300 gigabases of sequencing data and about 93 million unique TCR sequences. In the later analysis, no new phenotypic data were used to find candidate immune exposures; instead, reliance was placed on TCR beta sequences and their occurrence across donors. Donor age, sex, ethnicity and CMV serostatus were compiled together with the repertoire data. To predict cytomegalovirus infection status, the study combined high-throughput TCR immunosequencing, statistical association of individual TCRs with disease status, and machine learning. The study was designed to test whether signatures of past pathogen exposure could be identified by cataloging public T cell receptors. All discovery cohort repertoires had been generated on a single sequencing platform. Typing coverage varied by locus: roughly 620-640 donors for A, B, C, DRB1 and DQB1; 500 to 550 for DQA1; around 610 for DPA1; approximately 490 for DPB1. A handful of DR-DQ haplotypes were handled as single units for association and clustering because linkage in the cohort was strong. Among 300 to 500 genotyped donors of the cohort, an average of approximately 240,000 unique TCR beta nucleotide sequences was sequenced per donor, of which about 18% were non-productive. In a later analysis, previously published TCR beta repertoires from 550 to 750 donors were re-analyzed and high-resolution HLA genotyping was added so that TCR occurrence patterns could be studied. Summary of the overall study and its limitations: The authors suggested that the approach could potentially be extended to other disease states and immunological phenotypes. The classifier was reported to diagnose cytomegalovirus status with high specificity and sensitivity in both the original and validation cohorts. Across donors, most TCR sequences were observed very rarely, whereas some public TCRs were present in many individuals. An earlier analysis of 450 to 750 of the donors showed that most TCR beta V segments appeared in productive rearrangements either about 87% or about 30% of the time, which broadly matched IMGT annotations. The presence/absence analyses assumed that sequencing depth was roughly uniform across donors, and that assumption may not be true. In the study, approximately 160 TCR beta chains were listed as associated with cytomegalovirus. A later analysis found that HLA-associated TCR beta chains were more clonally expanded and had lower generation probabilities than equally common non-associated chains. An association between a missense DCLRE1C variant and V-gene and J-gene trimming of TCR beta chains was found in a later genetic analysis and replicated in an independent cohort. The sequencing pipeline was judged likely to have produced a cluster of highly shared sequence variants as a technical artifact. The cohort was sequenced for TCR beta chains only, and without alpha or paired-chain data the features that could be detected were limited. CMV serostatus was the only immune exposure information available for the cohort. According to a later analysis, parvovirus B19, influenza, CMV and Epstein-Barr virus appeared linked to several top co-occurrence clusters. A further reported finding was that TCR beta sequences accurately predicted the HLA-A and HLA-B alleles for most subjects in the first cohort. According to a later analysis, TCR association rates differed among HLA loci, with DRB1 alleles showing the most associated TCRs and HLA-C alleles showing the fewest. At a false discovery rate of 0.05, a later analysis linked under 20,000 TCR beta sequences to specific HLA alleles. Because counts were too low, around 18 rarely observed V segments, including chromosome 9 orphons, were left out of the earlier analysis of about 500 of the donors. Assigning TCR associations to individual alleles was difficult when HLA alleles, especially DR and DQ, strongly co-occurred. Because HLA typing was missing for some donors at each locus, association tests included only the typed subset. The 87-base-pair reads could not distinguish some IMGT-functional V segments, including TRBV6-2 and TRBV6-3, so those segments were excluded. Most CMV-associated TCR beta chains appeared to be HLA-restricted in a later analysis, and the HLA associations seemed to be driven largely by CMV exposure. Linkage disequilibrium might explain the correlated functional status among segregating V segments, but an unknown experimental factor could not be excluded. In a later genetic analysis, fewer N-insertions in productive TCRs were reported among donors in an Asian-associated ancestry cluster than the approximately 710-donor mean. A few of the identified cytomegalovirus-associated TCR beta chains were confirmed in vitro to be specific for cytomegalovirus antigens.

The cohort was made up of about 610 healthy bone marrow donors. Cohort members were all nominally healthy when sampled, although unrecorded immune exposures were likely present. The donor was CMV seropositive and was included in the group of 250 to 350 seropositive cohort members. A peripheral blood sample was collected from each donor, and TCR beta sequencing was performed on peripheral blood mononuclear cells. The Qiagen DNeasy Blood Extraction Kit was used to extract genomic DNA from the blood cell samples. Trimming removed 2 bases from V and 4 bases from J, leaving 15 bases between the germline ends. The CDR3 starts with the cysteine, ends with the phenylalanine, and has 15 residues. Only the CDR3 DNA is retained, 45 bases long and in frame from the first base. The germline V gene yields SGHRS for CDR1 and YFSETQ for CDR2. Notes on this clone: Its recognized antigen is unknown. Base qualities are not recorded, but no much larger clone differs from it by a single base.

The library was prepared using the immunoSEQ multiplex PCR assay. A mixture of 60 forward primers for TCR Vbeta segments and 13 reverse primers for TCR Jbeta segments was used in the multiplex PCR. The CDR3 region of rearranged TCR beta genes was amplified from genomic DNA with a multiplex PCR assay. The Illumina HiSeq System was used to sequence the amplified TCR beta libraries as 87-base-pair reads. Processing in the source paper ran as follows. In a later analysis, around 80 million unique TCR beta chains were counted across the roughly 610 repertoires, and roughly 11 million of these chains were shared by at least two donors. To remove PCR and sequencing errors, raw reads were error-corrected and collapsed into unique sequences using a nearest-neighbor algorithm that merged closely related sequences. To assign V, D and J gene segments, CDR3 sequences were aligned to IMGT reference sequences. Each retained sequence needed at least a six-nucleotide match to both a V gene segment and a J gene segment. Rearrangements were classified as productive when the CDR3 lacked stop codons and remained in frame with V and J, and all other rearrangements were classified as non-productive. CDR3 was defined according to IMGT convention as the region running from the second conserved V-encoded cysteine to the conserved J-encoded phenylalanine. The earlier analysis of about 610 of the donors excluded any sequence lacking an unambiguous match to a single V gene segment. In an earlier analysis of several hundred of the donors, V segments were called functional above 56.7% productive rearrangements and were called segregating when the between-donor standard deviation exceeded 5%. A statistical classification framework was developed to diagnose cytomegalovirus status using the catalog of TCR beta chain sequences. V and J gene assignment, in a later analysis, came from comparing TCR nucleotide sequences with IMGT/GENE-DB human TR gene sequences. Using the TCRdist pipeline, a later analysis assigned CDR3 sequences along with most-parsimonious VDJ recombination scenarios. In a later analysis, every TCR beta chain was defined by the combination of its CDR3 amino acid sequence and its V-gene family, and reads without a unique V-gene family were dropped. A later analysis removed 500 to 600 highly shared, low-generation-probability nucleotide sequences to deal with suspected cross-contamination and a sequencing artifact. In a later analysis, a clonal expansion index was calculated for each public chain from normalized within-repertoire ranks of inferred template counts. In a later analysis, generation probabilities were computed with a VDJ recombination model fitted to out-of-frame rearrangements, and the resulting probabilities were checked against IGoR. A later analysis scored TCR-TCR, TCR-HLA and TCR-CMV co-occurrence with hypergeometric tests, applying a repertoire-size bias correction to TCR pairs. False discovery rates were estimated in a later analysis by permuting HLA or CMV assignments 20 times. A later analysis grouped co-occurring TCRs with DBSCAN, adding TCRdist sequence similarity when clustering within HLA-allele-positive subsets. For co-occurrence clustering, repertoires with fewer than 30,000 or more than 120,000 public chains were excluded, along with about five repertoires with anomalous nucleotide sharing. TCRdb carries this immuneACCESS record with in-frame sequences only. Its versions omit some clonotypes, under half of them owing to an unresolved V gene in the studies checked, with the rest unexplained. The V and J calls and the clone size are those of that table, but D and trimming were determined from the DNA. This sample lists around 150,000 clones; around 79% were detected once. Of the sample, around 15% is held by the ten largest clones.

The sequenced material came from PBMCs. This receptor was identified in a man over 45 in good health and CMV-seropositive. This receptor chain uses TRBV5-1 and TRBJ2-5; TRBD1 is possibly the D segment (5 matching bases). The sequenced DNA: TGCGCCAGCAGCTTTGGGTTTGGGGCCGCAGAGACCCAGTACTTC. It is translated as CASSFGFGAAETQYF.